The clone carrying this T cell receptor (beta chain) was picked up a small number of times. The antigen is not known. Second doses at about 4 or about 12 weeks were pooled. CDR3 length equals 13 residues. Trimming left V 2 bases short and J 3 bases short, with 8 bases between. Germline loops: CDR1 SGHVS, CDR2 FQNEAQ. This sample was taken from a study of T cell responses to AZD1222 COVID-19 vaccine. Overall study results and limits: As reported, nearly half of all spike-specific TCRs target variant regions that are unmutated. In all cases, repertoires were sampled only after the peak T cell response. The number of AZD1222 recipients seropositive at baseline was only 5 to 7.

Here immunoSEQ multiplex PCR was the method, and the copy in TCRdb shows in-frame clones only, minus some. Of approximately 150,000 clones detected, 90% to 95% appear once; the ten largest clones hold 1% to 1.5%. The gene calls are TRBV7-8 and TRBJ2-7; no reliable D call. The TCR originated in an adult who received the AZD1222 COVID-19 vaccine. This specimen was peripheral blood, taken 28 days after the second AZD1222 dose. The CDR3 protein is CASSLKNSYEQYF. The CDR3, as DNA: TGTGCCAGCAGCTTAAAGAACAGCTACGAGCAGTACTTC.